The source of this T cell receptor (beta chain) is a study of T cell responses to AZD1222 COVID-19 vaccine (dated by TCRdb to about 2021). Context from the whole study: TCR sequencing covered 230 to 250 trial participants: 200 to 220 given two doses of AZD1222 and 26 given two doses of MenACWY control vaccine. Trial participants were enrolled by age into subgroups of 18-55, 56-69 and 70-plus years, and roughly 150, 30 and 60 TCR-sequenced participants, respectively, were included in these subgroups.

The CDR3 regions of human TCRbeta chains were analyzed by immunosequencing. For the original study's pipeline: TCRs in the repertoires were matched against a reference library of SARS-CoV-2-specific TCRs that had been generated with the MIRA antigen-specificity platform. Breadth was defined as the fraction of unique TCRs that were SARS-CoV-2-associated. Depth was defined as the fraction of total T cells that were SARS-CoV-2-associated. Each spike-specific TCR was assigned to its reactive spike region and to a CD4 or CD8 class using the MIRA data. Log10-transformed breadth and depth values were compared by one-way ANOVA with Sidak's multiple comparisons tests. In TCRdb, the immuneACCESS table is reduced to in-frame sequences with V and J assigned. These tables do not hold every clone; where another copy was compared, an unresolved V gene accounts for under half, and the others remain unexplained. Clone size and V and J calls were adopted from that table, with D and trimming inferred from the DNA. The sample includes some 64,000 clones, with about 93% observed a single time. 6.3% of the sample belongs to the ten largest clones.

General study outcomes and caveats: In the small 56-69-year group, the increase in depth fell short of significance, most likely because of low power. The vaccine-associated CD4 TCRs covered the entire spike protein, and the dominant responses fell in regions 160-218 and 743-854. Most participants were white British and females outnumbered males, and the authors suggested that clonal diversity may have been underestimated. No day 14 peak-response samples were available, so repertoires were characterized only after the peak T cell response. Only five to seven AZD1222 recipients were SARS-CoV-2 seropositive at baseline, limiting conclusions about previously exposed vaccinees. Epitopes outside the regions mutated in the B.1.351 and B.1.1.7 variants were reportedly recognized by nearly half of the unique spike-specific TCRs. After two AZD1222 doses, both the breadth and the depth of spike-specific TCRs were significantly higher than at day 0 and than in MenACWY recipients.

About this clone itself: Its antigen is still unknown. No base qualities exist here, and no much larger clone lies one base off it.

The time point label, as the study defines it: about 28 days (+/-7) after the second vaccine dose. The treatment or condition label on this specimen signifies: meningococcal conjugate vaccine given as trial control. Vaccinee samples came from UK trials COV001 and COV002, including a single-blind randomized controlled phase 2/3 trial of AZD1222 (ChAdOx1 nCoV-19) in healthy adults. For TCRbeta chain sequencing, PBMC samples from trial participants were taken at day 0 and at day 28 after the second dose. V is cut by 3 bases and J by 3 bases, and the space between the germline ends is 9 bases. Taken from cysteine to phenylalanine, the CDR3 has 14 residues. Only CDR3 DNA remains: 42 bases, in frame from the first base. CDR1 and CDR2, looked up from the germline V gene, are SNHLY and FYNNEI.

The chain joins TRBV2 to TRBJ1-5; the D segment could be TRBD1, given 5 matching bases. This receptor was obtained from an adult who received the MenACWY meningococcal vaccine as a control. Sequencing used peripheral blood, obtained 28 days after the second dose of the MenACWY control vaccine. The CDR3 region has the sequence CASSERGLNQPQHF. The base sequence is TGTGCCAGCAGTGAGAGGGGCCTCAATCAGCCCCAGCATTTT.